One T cell receptor beta chain is described in this entry. The CDR3 is made up of 16 amino acids. CDR1 and CDR2 from the germline V gene are MGHRA and YSYEKL. With V trimmed by 3 bases and J by 1 base, 7 bases remained unmatched. This entry is derived from a study of cytomegalovirus exposure and HLA in healthy donors. PCR used 60 Vbeta primers and 13 Jbeta primers. The assay was immunoSEQ multiplex PCR, and TCRdb's table has in-frame clones only and misses some. The profile shows 100,000 to 120,000 clones, around four fifths of them singletons. The sequencing sample was made of PBMCs. The origin of this receptor is a woman in her 40s in good health and CMV-seropositive. V is TRBV4-1 and J is TRBJ1-1, with 8 bases that match TRBD1. The CDR3 region is CASSHPTGAWNTEAFF. As DNA, the CDR3 is TGCGCCAGCAGCCACCCGACAGGGGCGTGGAACACTGAAGCTTTCTTT.